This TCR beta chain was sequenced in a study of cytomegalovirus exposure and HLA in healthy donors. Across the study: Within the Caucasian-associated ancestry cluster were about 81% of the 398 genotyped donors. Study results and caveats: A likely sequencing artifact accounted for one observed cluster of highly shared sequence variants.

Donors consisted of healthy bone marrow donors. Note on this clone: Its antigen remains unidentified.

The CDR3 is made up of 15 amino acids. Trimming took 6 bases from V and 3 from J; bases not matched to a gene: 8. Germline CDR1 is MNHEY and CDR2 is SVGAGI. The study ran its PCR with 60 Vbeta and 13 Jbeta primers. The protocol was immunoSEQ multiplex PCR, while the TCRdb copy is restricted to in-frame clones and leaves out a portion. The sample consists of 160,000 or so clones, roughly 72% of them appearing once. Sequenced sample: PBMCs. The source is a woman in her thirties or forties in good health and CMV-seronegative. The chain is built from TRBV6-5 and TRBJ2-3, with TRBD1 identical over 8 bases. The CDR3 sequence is CASSRDRGGTDTQYF. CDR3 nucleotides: TGTGCCAGCAGCCGAGACAGGGGTGGGACAGATACGCAGTATTTT.